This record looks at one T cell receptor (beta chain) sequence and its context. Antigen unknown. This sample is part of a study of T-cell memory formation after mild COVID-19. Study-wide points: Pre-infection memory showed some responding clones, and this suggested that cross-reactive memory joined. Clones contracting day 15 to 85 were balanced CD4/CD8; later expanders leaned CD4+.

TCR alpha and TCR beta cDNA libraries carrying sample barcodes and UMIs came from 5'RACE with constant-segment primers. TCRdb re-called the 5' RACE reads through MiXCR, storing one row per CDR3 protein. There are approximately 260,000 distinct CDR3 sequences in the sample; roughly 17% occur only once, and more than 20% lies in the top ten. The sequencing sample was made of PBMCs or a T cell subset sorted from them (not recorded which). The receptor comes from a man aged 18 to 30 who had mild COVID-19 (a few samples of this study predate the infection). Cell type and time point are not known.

The CDR3 DNA sequence: TGTGCCAGCAGTTTCCGCAGGTACAGAGACACAGATACGCAGTATTTT. Translating gives CASSFRRYRDTDTQYF. The chain uses TRBV28 and TRBJ2-3, with D unresolved. Germline V lookup: CDR1 MDHEN, CDR2 SYDVKM. The V end lost 3 bases, the J end lost 2 bases, and 15 bases lay between the germline ends. CDR3 length: 16 amino acids.